This T cell receptor (beta chain) was identified in a study of vaccination effects on CD4 cells after COVID-19. Germline V lookup: CDR1 SGHTA, CDR2 FQGTGA. The CDR3 sequence is 15 residues long. V was clipped by 6 bases and J by 3 bases, with 17 bases between them. In the case of this clone: Its antigen is not known.

Study observations and caveats: The study enrolled few convalescent patients and sampled no early post-infection timepoints. Clones that were induced by infection or by vaccine showed marked contraction late after vaccination.

Measured with immunoSEQ multiplex PCR; TCRdb has only the in-frame clones, and not every one. The data contain approximately 44,000 clones, approximately 80% of them singletons. Under the ViraFEST assay, PBMC were stimulated with viral peptide pools so that antigen-specific CD4+ T cells expanded. Sequencing was performed afterwards. After roughly 11 days in culture, the CD4+ T cells were isolated. Absence of prior SARS-CoV-2 infection characterized the vaccine recipients, who showed negative nucleocapsid antibodies. The researchers cultured 1.5 million to 2.5 million PBMC per well with 7.5 to 10 IU/ml IL-2 and 8.5 to 10 ug/ml peptides. Half the medium was replaced with IL-2 medium on days 3 and 7.

Sequences were derived from CD4+ T cells from PBMCs cultured with HCoV-NL63 spike peptides, sampled before COVID-19 vaccination. The clonotype comes from a human donor who received a COVID-19 vaccine. The rearrangement uses TRBV7-3 and TRBJ1-2; D ambiguous. The CDR3 sequence is CASRPLEGAHYGYTF. As DNA, the CDR3 is TGTGCCAGCAGGCCCTTAGAGGGCGCCCACTATGGCTACACCTTC.